The T cell receptor (beta chain) under discussion was sequenced for a study of post-analysis software for immune sequencing data (dated by TCRdb to between 2015 and 2016). In the study overall: Relapsing-remitting, secondary progressive and progressive-relapsing multiple sclerosis were recorded as disease courses, and subtype annotation was lacking for some patients. Patient repertoires were compared against roughly 10 previously published healthy control repertoires from donors aged 6 to 25 years. A subset of samples was prepared in parallel using single-end sample barcoding, then pooled and co-amplified after Illumina adapter ligation. Broader findings and caveats from the paper: Multiple sclerosis patients had significantly lower normalized Chao1 diversity than controls, a result that suggests substantial peripheral T-cell clonal expansion. The multiple sclerosis patient group was slightly younger than the control group. Significantly higher frequencies in patients than in controls were found for a handful of TRBV segments, including TRBV5-6, TRBV5-1 and TRBV20-1. Direct clustering with F measure revealed strong co-clustering of samples prepared in the same batch, which led to a batch-effect correction.

In the case of this clonotype: This receptor's antigen is unknown. Base qualities are missing; no much larger clone stands one base away.

Receptor libraries were prepared by PCR. Sequencing was carried out with an Illumina HiSeq 2500. Unique molecular identifiers were incorporated into TCR beta cDNA libraries to reduce PCR and sequencing biases. About 500,000 cDNA molecules were obtained for every 1 to 10 million input T cells, so each molecule roughly corresponded to one T cell. Patient libraries were prepared and sequenced with the same protocol used for the earlier healthy control dataset. Within a given batch, samples were prepared together, multiplexed and sequenced on the same HiSeq lane. The study's own analysis went as follows. Raw barcoded reads were processed with MIGEC, discarding single-read molecular identifier groups before consensus assembly and CDR3 extraction. Clonotype tables were post-analysed with VDJtools, normalizing diversity by down-sampling all datasets to the smallest sample size. In repertoire overlap clustering, CDR3 amino acid sequences, but not nucleotide sequences, were matched to correct batch-related cross-sample contamination. The public reads were reprocessed in TCRdb via fastp at Q25 and MiXCR, keeping in-frame beta chains. For every CDR3 protein sequence, its rows merge into one entry that carries the most common genes and DNA. TCRdb, not the original authors, processed these V and J calls. Within this sample are 350,000 to 450,000 distinct CDR3 sequences, with roughly 36% of them counted one time only. Roughly 12% of the sample is held by the ten biggest clonotypes.

Reading from cysteine to phenylalanine, the CDR3 counts 16 amino acids. Just the 48-base CDR3 DNA is kept, in frame starting at base 1. Sequences MNHEY (CDR1) and SMNVEV (CDR2) are obtained from the germline V gene (reference sequence). At the junction V is shortened by 5 bases and J by 4 bases; bases outside the gene matches: 6. TCR beta repertoires were profiled from peripheral blood of about a dozen young patients with multiple sclerosis to demonstrate the VDJtools post-analysis software. The multiple sclerosis patients were children and adolescents between about 6 and 16 years of age. The chain links TRBV27 with TRBJ2-1, and TRBD2 matches 12 of the central bases. The sample comprised blood. This TCR derives from a girl between 5 and 17 years old with multiple sclerosis. In nucleotide form, the sequence is TGTGCCAGCAGTATACTAGCGGGGGGCCTATACAATGAGCAGTTCTTC. This translates into CASSILAGGLYNEQFF.